One T cell receptor (beta chain) is described in this entry. Its target is unknown. The CDR3 has 16 residues. The V end was cut by 6 bases, the J end by 2 bases, with 18 bases between. The data derive from a study of post-analysis software for immune sequencing data. In the study overall: Progressive-relapsing, secondary progressive and relapsing-remitting multiple sclerosis were among the disease courses included.

Unique molecular identifiers were present in the TCR beta cDNA libraries. Via MiXCR, TCRdb re-called the PCR reads, giving one row per CDR3 protein. The sample includes approximately 730,000 distinct CDR3 sequences, roughly 46% of them seen just once. Study results and limitations: Compared with controls, patients had more of five TRBV segments, including TRBV5-6, TRBV5-1 and TRBV20-1.

This clonotype was sampled from a girl aged 10 to 17 with multiple sclerosis. The J gene is TRBJ2-3, the V gene TRBV12-3 or TRBV12-4, with a weak D call TRBD1 (6 bases). Material: blood. Here the CDR3 DNA reads TGTGCCAGCAGCCGGAGAGGACAGAAGAACACAGATACGCAGTATTTT. The encoded protein is CASSRRGQKNTDTQYF.